The next 32 T cell receptor beta chains were all read from a single sample in a study of control samples from healthy donors and cancer patients. The assay was immunoSEQ multiplex PCR, and TCRdb's table has in-frame clones only and misses some. The sample shows 110,000 to 150,000 clones, 90% to 95% of them seen only once. Sample: blood. Source of these receptors: a man in his forties in good health.

The J gene is TRBJ2-3, the V gene TRBV11-3; either TRBD1 or TRBD2 may supply D (6 bases each). V was shortened by 3 bases and J by 5 bases, with 12 bases between the two germline ends. The CDR3 is 14 residues long. CDR1 and CDR2 (germline): SGHNT, YENEEA. The CDR3 region is CASSFGGTRDTQYF. The DNA of the CDR3 is TGTGCCAGCAGCTTCGGAGGGACAAGAGATACGCAGTATTTT.

The genes are TRBV4-3 and TRBJ1-2, with unresolved D. This CDR3 spans 15 amino acids. With 1 base removed from V and 4 bases from J, the gap between germline ends came to 13 bases. The V gene's germline CDR1 is LGHNA and CDR2 YSLEER. The CDR3 coding sequence is TGCGCCAGCAGCCAAGTTTACGGGGAGGGCTATGGCTACACCTTC. Its protein product is CASSQVYGEGYGYTF.

The V and J genes are TRBV11-2 and TRBJ2-7; 8 nucleotides match TRBD1. The CDR3 totals 15 residues. In germline, CDR1 is SGHAT, CDR2 FQNNGV. V was clipped by 1 base and J by 1 base; unmatched bases: 3. The CDR3 DNA reads as TGTGCCAGCAGCTTAGCAACAGGGGGGTCCTACGAGCAGTACTTC. Protein sequence: CASSLATGGSYEQYF.

The gene calls are TRBV19 and TRBJ1-5; a weak D match, TRBD1 (5 bases). The CDR3 extends over 14 amino acids. V was shortened by 3 bases and J by 5 bases, with 11 bases between the two germline ends. Germline values: CDR1 LNHDA, CDR2 SQIVND (reference sequence). Here the CDR3 DNA reads TGTGCCAGTAGTATTGTGACAGAAGATCAGCCCCAGCATTTT. It translates to CASSIVTEDQPQHF.

J is TRBJ1-2 and V is TRBV3-1 (or the pseudogene TRBV3-2); D is undetermined. In germline, CDR1 is LGHDT, CDR2 YNNKEL (reference sequence). The CDR3 is made up of 17 amino acids. With 3 bases removed from V and 1 base from J, the gap between germline ends came to 18 bases. CDR3 DNA: TGTGCCAGCAGCCAGGCCCTAGGGCGAAGAATTAACTATGGCTACACCTTC. The encoded protein is CASSQALGRRINYGYTF.

The V gene is TRBV2, the J gene TRBJ2-4; no clear D gene. Germline assignment: CDR1 SNHLY and CDR2 FYNNEI. Trimming cost V 6 bases and J 3 bases, with 3 bases left between them. The CDR3 sequence is 11 residues long. The CDR3 sequence: CASRYKNIQYF. The CDR3 region has the DNA TGTGCCAGCAGGTACAAAAACATTCAGTACTTC.

The rearrangement uses TRBV3-1 (or the pseudogene TRBV3-2) and TRBJ2-5; unclear D gene. The CDR3 contains 13 residues. V gave up 4 bases and J gave up 9 bases, with 15 bases separating them. Per germline, CDR1 LGHDT and CDR2 YNNKEL (reference sequence). CDR3 loop: CASSPVRATAQYF. The DNA for the CDR3 is TGTGCCAGCAGCCCTGTAAGGGCCACGGCCCAGTACTTC.

The chain links TRBV28 to TRBJ2-7; 8 bases match TRBD2. The CDR3 extends over 14 amino acids. Germline CDR1 and CDR2: MDHEN and SYDVKM. The V and J ends lost 5 bases and 1 base, in that order; junction bases with no gene match: 4. The DNA of the CDR3 is TGTGCCAGCAGTCGGGGGGGCTCTTCCTACGAGCAGTACTTC. Protein sequence: CASSRGGSSYEQYF.

V is TRBV3-1 (or the pseudogene TRBV3-2) and J is TRBJ1-5; 7 nucleotides agree with TRBD1. This CDR3 spans 17 amino acids. Germline CDR1 and CDR2: LGHDT and YNNKEL (reference sequence). Trimming removed 4 bases from V and 2 bases from J; junction bases left unmatched: 11. The CDR3 sequence: CASSLARGQGGNQPQHF. The DNA for the CDR3 is TGTGCCAGCAGCCTCGCGAGGGGGCAGGGTGGCAATCAGCCCCAGCATTTT.

The chain carries TRBV7-9 and TRBJ2-3, with a weak D call TRBD1 (6 bases). Germline values: CDR1 SEHNR, CDR2 FQNEAQ (reference sequence). Deletions cut 3 bases from V and 1 base from J, with 14 bases between. This CDR3 contains 16 residues. The CDR3 region has the DNA TGTGCCAGCAGCTTTAACAGGGAAGGGGGCACAGATACGCAGTATTTT. Encoded protein: CASSFNREGGTDTQYF.

The chain's CDR3 is CASSRFDSSGNTIYF. The DNA for the CDR3 is TGTGCCAGCAGCCGATTTGACAGCTCTGGAAACACCATATATTTT. The chain employs TRBV3-1 (or the pseudogene TRBV3-2) and TRBJ1-3, with D possibly being TRBD1 (5 bases). CDR1 is LGHDT, CDR2 YNNKEL, per germline (reference sequence). Trimming stripped 4 bases from V and 0 bases from J, with 10 bases between. The CDR3 loop spans 15 amino acids.

The rearrangement uses TRBV5-1 and TRBJ1-1, with 12 bases matching TRBD1. Trimming took 5 bases from V and 1 from J; bases not matched to a gene: 9. This CDR3 comprises 17 residues. Germline CDR1 reads SGHRS; CDR2 reads YFSETQ. The CDR3 here is CASSFAGTGGPNTEAFF. CDR3 nucleotides: TGCGCCAGCAGTTTTGCCGGGACAGGGGGCCCGAACACTGAAGCTTTCTTT.

The chain is built from TRBV5-1 and TRBJ2-1, with TRBD2 matching 12 bases. J was trimmed by 2 bases and V by 0 bases; bases with no gene match: 6. The CDR3 length is 18 residues. The germline CDR1 and CDR2 sequences are SGHRS and YFSETQ. This CDR3 is CASSLGLAGVGPYNEQFF. The CDR3 DNA is TGCGCCAGCAGCTTGGGACTAGCGGGAGTTGGGCCCTACAATGAGCAGTTCTTC.

This chain uses TRBV5-1 with TRBJ1-5; TRBD1 aligns across 7 bases. This CDR3 region has 14 residues. Germline V gives CDR1 SGHRS, CDR2 YFSETQ. After removal of 8 bases from V and 0 bases from J, the junction contained 5 bases not matched to a gene. The CDR3 here is CARTGFYSNQPQHF. The CDR3 nucleotides read TGCGCCAGGACAGGGTTCTATAGCAATCAGCCCCAGCATTTT.

The chain recombines TRBV7-9 with TRBJ1-1; D unclear. Germline CDR1 and CDR2: SEHNR and FQNEAQ (reference sequence). The CDR3 covers 14 residues. V gave up 6 bases and J gave up 6 bases, with 17 bases separating them. CDR3 nucleotide sequence: TGTGCCAGCAGTTATTCCGGAGAGGCCCCTGAAGCTTTCTTT. As protein: CASSYSGEAPEAFF.

J is TRBJ2-1 and V is TRBV5-6; maybe TRBD1 (6 bases). The CDR3 is 12 amino acids. In germline, CDR1 is SGHDT, CDR2 YYEEEE. V lost 7 bases and J lost 7, with 12 bases in between. CDR3 in DNA: TGTGCCAGCGAGACAGGAGGAAATGAGCAGTTCTTC. Translated: CASETGGNEQFF. Complete variable domain (other parts from reference TRBV5-6 and TRBJ2-1): DAGVTQSPTHLIKTRGQQVTLRCSPKSGHDTVSWYQQALGQGPQFIFQYYEEEERQRGNFPDRFSGHQFPNYSSELNVNALLLGDSALYLCASETGGNEQFFGPGTRLTVL.

This chain joins TRBV6-5 and TRBJ2-3; D ambiguous. The V gene's germline CDR1 is MNHEY and CDR2 SVGAGI. V was trimmed by 6 bases and J by 3 bases, leaving 13 bases between them. This CDR3 is built from 14 residues. CDR3 nucleotide sequence: TGTGCCAGCAGAGCCGACCACCTGACAGATACGCAGTATTTT. Its protein is CASRADHLTDTQYF.

The chain links TRBV11-2 to TRBJ2-7, with 8 nucleotides matching TRBD1. Per germline, CDR1 SGHAT and CDR2 FQNNGV. V was clipped by 8 bases and J by 2 bases; unmatched bases: 5. The CDR3 is 13 amino acids. CDR3: CASRQGRTYEQYF. As DNA, the CDR3 is TGTGCCAGCCGACAGGGGAGGACCTACGAGCAGTACTTC.

This clone was seen just once. The rearrangement links TRBV4-2 to TRBJ2-2, with 10 bases fitting TRBD2. V dropped 4 bases and J dropped 5; count of bases not matched to a gene: 7. The CDR3 extends over 16 amino acids. In germline, CDR1 is LGHNA, CDR2 YNFKEQ. The CDR3 sequence is CASSPTKREGTGELFF. The DNA for the CDR3 is TGTGCCAGCAGCCCTACGAAGCGGGAGGGGACCGGGGAGCTGTTTTTT.

The rearrangement uses TRBV20-1 and TRBJ2-7; D may be TRBD2 (6 bases). The CDR3 covers 15 residues. CDR1 DFQATT and CDR2 SNEGSKA come from the germline V gene (reference sequence). The V and J ends lost 3 bases and 0 bases respectively, with 15 bases between them. CDR3 nucleotides: TGCAGTGCTAGTGCTGCGGGGCCCAGCTCCTACGAGCAGTACTTC. It is translated as CSASAAGPSSYEQYF.

V is TRBV24-1 and J is TRBJ2-2, with D perhaps matching TRBD1 (6 bases). CDR1 is KGHDR, CDR2 SFDVKD, per germline. Trimming removed 12 bases from V and 5 bases from J, with 18 bases in between. The CDR3 runs to 14 residues. The CDR3 region is CAAGSRGWTGELFF. CDR3 nucleotides: TGTGCCGCAGGAAGCAGGGGATGGACCGGGGAGCTGTTTTTT.

The chain uses TRBV6-6 and TRBJ1-6; no firm D call. Germline CDR1 MNHNY, CDR2 SVGAGI (reference sequence). Trimming cost V 2 bases and J 10 bases, with 9 bases left between them. This CDR3 has 13 residues. CDR3: CASSYNGESPLHF. The CDR3 region has the DNA TGTGCCAGCAGTTACAACGGAGAGTCACCCCTCCACTTT.

The V and J genes are TRBV11-3 and TRBJ2-1, with 7 bases fitting TRBD2. V lost 8 bases, J lost 7 bases, and 11 bases stayed unmatched. The CDR3 covers 14 residues. Germline V lookup: CDR1 SGHNT, CDR2 YENEEA. CDR3 amino acids: CASLVGGRRNEQFF. CDR3 nucleotides: TGTGCCAGCTTGGTGGGCGGGAGAAGGAATGAGCAGTTCTTC.

V and J are TRBV7-6 and TRBJ2-1; 7 bases agree with TRBD2. Germline-derived CDR1 and CDR2 are SGHVS and FNYEAQ. J gave up 9 bases and V 5 bases, and 7 bases lay outside the gene matches. The CDR3 has 13 amino acids. CDR3 region: CASSLQRDGEQFF. In DNA, the CDR3 is TGTGCCAGCAGCCTCCAGCGGGACGGTGAGCAGTTCTTC. Complete variable domain (other parts from reference TRBV7-6 and TRBJ2-1): GAGVSQSPRYKVTKRGQDVALRCDPISGHVSLYWYRQALGQGPEFLTYFNYEAQQDKSGLPNDRFSAERPEGSISTLTIQRTEQRDSAMYRCASSLQRDGEQFFGPGTRLTVL.

The rearrangement links TRBV27 to TRBJ1-2; no clear D gene. The CDR3 is 15 amino acids. Germline CDR1 reads MNHEY; CDR2 reads SMNVEV (reference sequence). With 2 bases removed from V and 2 bases from J, the gap between germline ends came to 12 bases. This CDR3 reads CASSLEARGNYGYTF. CDR3 in DNA: TGTGCCAGCAGTTTAGAGGCGCGGGGAAACTATGGCTACACCTTC.

The chain recombines TRBV28 with TRBJ2-1; 11 bases match TRBD2. The CDR3 length is 15 residues. Germline V gives CDR1 MDHEN, CDR2 SYDVKM. V was clipped by 5 bases and J by 5 bases; unmatched bases: 5. The CDR3 DNA sequence: TGTGCCAGCAGTAGACTAGCGGGACTAAACAATGAGCAGTTCTTC. Amino acids: CASSRLAGLNNEQFF.

V gene TRBV24-1 combines with J gene TRBJ1-2, with D uncertain. The CDR3 is made up of 13 amino acids. CDR1 KGHDR and CDR2 SFDVKD come from the germline V gene. V was pared by 6 bases and J by 4 bases, with 11 bases between. CDR3 residues: CATSTWGTYGYTF. For the CDR3, the DNA is TGTGCCACCAGTACTTGGGGTACCTATGGCTACACCTTC.

The genes are TRBV27 and TRBJ2-1, with D perhaps matching TRBD1 (5 bases). Trimming stripped 9 bases from V and 9 bases from J, with 18 bases between. CDR1 is MNHEY, CDR2 SMNVEV, per germline (reference sequence). The CDR3 length is 13 residues. CDR3 sequence reads: CASTLRGTGEQFF. The CDR3, as DNA: TGTGCCAGTACTCTTAGGGGAACCGGTGAGCAGTTCTTC.

On this clone: Other DNA sequences of this sample code for an identical CDR3. This rearrangement joins TRBV6-4 to TRBJ2-7; D might be TRBD1 or TRBD2, each matching 5 bases. Germline CDR1 is MRHNA and CDR2 is SNTAGT. V was trimmed by 6 bases and J by 2 bases, leaving 14 bases between them. This CDR3 is 14 amino acids long. The CDR3 sequence: CASSPGFGAYEQYF. The CDR3 DNA reads TGTGCCAGCAGCCCAGGGTTCGGGGCCTACGAGCAGTACTTC.

V and J are TRBV4-3 and TRBJ2-2; either TRBD1 or TRBD2 may fit D (5 bases each). CDR3 length equals 17 residues. V lost 4 bases to trimming and J lost 4 bases, with 19 bases between them. Germline V gene lookup returns CDR1 LGHNA and CDR2 YSLEER. The DNA for the CDR3 is TGCGCCAGCAGCCGATCCGCAGGGAGAGGTGGCACCGGGGAGCTGTTTTTT. It codes for CASSRSAGRGGTGELFF.

J is TRBJ1-1 and V is TRBV27; TRBD1 matches 7 bases. In germline, CDR1 is MNHEY, CDR2 SMNVEV (reference sequence). The CDR3 extends over 16 amino acids. Trimming at V came to 5 bases and at J to 4 bases, leaving 13 bases not matched to a gene. CDR3 DNA sequence: TGTGCCAGCAGTACGGGGACAGCGGTTAGAACCACTGAAGCTTTCTTT. It codes for CASSTGTAVRTTEAFF.

J is TRBJ2-5 and V is TRBV5-1; 11 bases fit TRBD2. The V gene's germline CDR1 is SGHRS and CDR2 YFSETQ. The ends lost 1 base at V and 8 bases at J; junction bases unmatched: 7. The CDR3 runs to 15 residues. Written as DNA, the CDR3 is TGCGCCAGCAGCTTGAGTGGGACTAGCGGACCAACCCAGTACTTC. Its translation is CASSLSGTSGPTQYF.